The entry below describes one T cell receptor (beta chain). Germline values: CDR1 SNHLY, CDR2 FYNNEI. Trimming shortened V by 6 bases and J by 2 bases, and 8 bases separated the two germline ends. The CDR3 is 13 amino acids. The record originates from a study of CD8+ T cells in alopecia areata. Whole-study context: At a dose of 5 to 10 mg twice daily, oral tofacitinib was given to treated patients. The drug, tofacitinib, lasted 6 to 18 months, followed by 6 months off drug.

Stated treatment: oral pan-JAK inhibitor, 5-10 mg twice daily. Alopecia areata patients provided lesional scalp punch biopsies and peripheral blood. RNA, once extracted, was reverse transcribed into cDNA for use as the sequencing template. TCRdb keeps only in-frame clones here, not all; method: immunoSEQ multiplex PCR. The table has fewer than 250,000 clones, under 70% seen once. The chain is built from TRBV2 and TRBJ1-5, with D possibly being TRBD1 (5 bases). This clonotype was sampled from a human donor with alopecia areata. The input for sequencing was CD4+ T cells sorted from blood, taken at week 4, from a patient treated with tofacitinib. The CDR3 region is CASRRDGNQPQHF. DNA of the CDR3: TGTGCCAGCAGGCGGGACGGCAATCAGCCCCAGCATTTT. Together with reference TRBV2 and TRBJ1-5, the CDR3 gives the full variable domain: EPEVTQTPSHQVTQMGQEVILRCVPISNHLYFYWYRQILGQKVEFLVSFYNNEISEKSEIFDDQFSVERPDGSNFTLKIRSTKLEDSAMYFCASRRDGNQPQHFGDGTRLSIL.